The T cell receptor (beta chain) under discussion was sequenced for a study of CD8+ T cells in alopecia areata. This clone was seen only a few times. Germline CDR1 reads SQVTM; CDR2 reads ANQGSEA. V was shortened by 5 bases and J by 0 bases, with 10 bases between the two germline ends. CDR3 size: 13 residues. RNA was isolated and reverse transcribed to cDNA, the sequencing template. Repertoires were generated with immunoSEQ multiplex PCR, while TCRdb's copy carries only in-frame clones and drops some. The table shows more than 95,000 clones, with about 51% occurring only once. The sequenced sample consisted of NKG2D-low CD8+ T cells sorted from blood. The J gene is TRBJ2-5, the V gene TRBV29-1; D gene ambiguous. This receptor was taken from a human donor with alopecia areata. The CDR3 region has the DNA TGCAGCGTTCTTCCGACCAACCAAGAGACCCAGTACTTC. This encodes CSVLPTNQETQYF.